The next 20 T cell receptor beta chains were all read from a single sample in a study of blood T cells in healthy people across ages. A second roughly 6 to 12 cycle PCR used barcoded and J-beta primers. TCRdb re-called the 5' RACE reads with MiXCR, one entry per CDR3 protein. This table holds roughly 1.9 million distinct CDR3 sequences, about 39% found once. The sequenced material came from blood. The source is a human donor in good health.

The chain carries TRBV29-1 and TRBJ1-2; D gene uncertain. Germline V gene lookup returns CDR1 SQVTM and CDR2 ANQGSEA. Trimming pared 1 base from V and 5 bases from J, leaving 8 bases between. The CDR3 runs 12 residues. The CDR3 protein is CSVEVPFYGYTF. The DNA of the CDR3 is TGCAGCGTTGAAGTCCCTTTTTATGGCTACACCTTC.

Points on this clonotype: The conserved phenylalanine or tryptophan is not found at the CDR3 terminus, so this likely reflects a read error. The gene calls are TRBV6-2 or TRBV6-3 and TRBJ1-2; no clear D gene. V was trimmed by 2 bases and J by 2 bases, leaving 6 bases between them. The CDR3 is made up of 13 amino acids. Germline CDR1 and CDR2: MNHEY and SVGEGT. The CDR3 here is CASSYEQNYGYTC. DNA for the CDR3: TGTGCCAGCAGTTACGAACAGAACTATGGCTACACCTGC.

J is TRBJ2-5 and V is TRBV20-1; 10 bases agree with TRBD1. The J call may be mistaken, given a closer DNA end match to TRBJ2-7. The CDR3 contains 15 residues. Germline CDR1 reads DFQATT; CDR2 reads SNEGSKA (reference sequence). This chain's CDR3 is CSARRPPGQGIEQYF. CDR3 sequence (DNA): TGCAGTGCTAGAAGGCCACCGGGACAGGGGATCGAGCAGTACTTC.

The CDR3 loop is CASSPRMNSFKQFF. CDR3 DNA sequence: TGTGCCAGCAGTCCCCGAATGAATTCCTTTAAGCAGTTCTTC. The chain carries TRBV12-3 or TRBV12-4 and TRBJ2-1; D unclear. The CDR3 is 14 amino acids. V was pared by 5 bases and J by 11 bases, with 19 bases between.

The chain carries TRBV6-6 and TRBJ2-7, with unresolved D. V lost 2 bases and J 3 bases, leaving 14 bases between the germline ends. The V gene's germline CDR1 is MNHNY and CDR2 SVGAGI (reference sequence). There are 15 residues in the CDR3. The CDR3 loop is CASSYLSLDYYEQYF. The CDR3 DNA reads as TGTGCCAGCAGTTACCTTTCGTTGGATTACTACGAGCAGTACTTC.

This clonotype is a singleton in its sample. The chain carries TRBV19 and TRBJ1-5; no reliable D call. CDR1 and CDR2 from the germline V gene are LNHDA and SQIVND (reference sequence). This CDR3 spans 15 amino acids. The V gene lost 4 bases and the J gene lost 3 bases, with 13 bases spanning the gap. CDR3 DNA sequence: TGTGCCAGTAGTACCCTTGGCAGGACCAATCAGCCCCAGCATTTT. It specifies CASSTLGRTNQPQHF.

V gene TRBV7-7 combines with J gene TRBJ2-5, with 7 positions matching TRBD2. This CDR3 is 15 amino acids long. The V gene end was trimmed by 3 bases and the J gene end by 1 base; junction bases not matched to a gene: 5. Germline V lookup: CDR1 SSHAT, CDR2 FNYEAQ (reference sequence). The CDR3 DNA reads as TGTGCCAGCAGCTTGAGACTAGCCCTCCAAGAGACCCAGTACTTC. Translated: CASSLRLALQETQYF.

The chain links TRBV29-1 to TRBJ2-1, with D perhaps matching TRBD2 (6 bases). The V end lost 3 bases, the J end lost 13 bases, and 22 bases lay between the germline ends. CDR1 SQVTM and CDR2 ANQGSEA come from the germline V gene. The length of the CDR3 is 14 residues. The CDR3 loop reads CSVEEGSVGETQFF. The CDR3, as DNA: TGCAGCGTTGAGGAGGGCTCAGTGGGAGAGACCCAGTTCTTC.

The rearrangement links TRBV9 to TRBJ2-2; D gene unclear. Per the germline V gene, CDR1 is SGDLS and CDR2 is YYNGEE. This CDR3 has 14 residues. Between the trimmed V and J ends, which lost 3 bases and 2 bases, there was a span of 8 bases. The CDR3 DNA is TGTGCCAGCAGCGCGGGTCCCAACACCGGGGAGCTGTTTTTT. This translates into CASSAGPNTGELFF. The full variable domain, rest sourced from reference TRBV9 and TRBJ2-2, is DSGVTQTPKHLITATGQRVTLRCSPRSGDLSVYWYQQSLDQGLQFLIQYYNGEERAKGNILERFSAQQFPDLHSELNLSSLELGDSALYFCASSAGPNTGELFFGEGSRLTVL.

The chain carries TRBV11-2 and TRBJ1-1; unclear D gene. Germline values: CDR1 SGHAT, CDR2 FQNNGV. This CDR3 is built from 13 residues. Trimming took 3 bases from V and 8 from J, leaving 13 bases between them. CDR3 sequence reads: CASSFDPKREAFF. The CDR3 DNA reads as TGTGCCAGCAGCTTTGACCCTAAACGAGAAGCTTTCTTT. The full variable domain, with the rest looked up from reference TRBV11-2 and TRBJ1-1, is EAGVAQSPRYKIIEKRQSVAFWCNPISGHATLYWYQQILGQGPKLLIQFQNNGVVDDSQLPKDRFSAERLKGVDSTLKIQPAKLEDSAVYLCASSFDPKREAFFGQGTRLTVV.

The chain carries TRBV12-3 or TRBV12-4 and TRBJ2-1; possibly TRBD2 for D (7 bases). The CDR3 has 13 residues. Deletions cut 5 bases from V and 12 bases from J, with 17 bases between. As DNA, the CDR3 is TGTGCCAGCAGTCCGGGCGGGGGCAGCGGGCAGTTCTTC. Protein: CASSPGGGSGQFF.

In DNA, the CDR3 is TGCGCCAGCAGCCAAGTAGGGCCCAGCTATGGCTACACCTTC. Its translation: CASSQVGPSYGYTF. This sequence joins TRBV4-3 and TRBJ1-2, with D uncertain. V shed 1 base and J shed 4 bases, with 10 bases lying between them. CDR1 and CDR2 from the germline V gene are LGHNA and YSLEER. This CDR3 is 14 amino acids long.

Notes on this clonotype: A much larger clone sits a single nucleotide away, making a read error possible. The rearrangement uses TRBV5-1 and TRBJ2-3; D uncertain. In germline, CDR1 is SGHRS, CDR2 YFSETQ. The CDR3 contains 11 residues. The CDR3 sequence is CASGSTDTRYF. The CDR3 nucleotides are TGCGCCAGCGGTAGCACAGATACGCGGTATTTT.

The rearrangement joins TRBV7-6 to TRBJ1-3; D possibly corresponds to TRBD1 (6 bases). The germline V and J ends were trimmed by 5 bases and 0 bases, with 17 bases remaining between them. This CDR3 is built from 17 residues. The germline CDR1 and CDR2 sequences are SGHVS and FNYEAQ. CDR3 loop: CASSNYWRGDSGNTIYF. The DNA for the CDR3 is TGTGCCAGCAGCAACTATTGGAGGGGGGACTCTGGAAACACCATATATTTT.

The V call is TRBV29-1, the J call TRBJ1-4; D is perhaps TRBD1 (5 bases). The CDR3 spans 14 residues. V lost 3 bases and J lost 4, with 12 bases in between. CDR1 is SQVTM, CDR2 ANQGSEA, per germline. CDR3 DNA: TGCAGCGTTGATCCAACAGGAGTTAATGAAAAACTGTTTTTT. Protein sequence: CSVDPTGVNEKLFF.

The CDR3 DNA reads TGCAGTGCGAACCGACCGACAGGGGCCACTTACAATGAGCAGTTCTTC. As protein: CSANRPTGATYNEQFF. V gene TRBV20-1 combines with J gene TRBJ2-1; 8 bases map to TRBD1. The germline CDR1 and CDR2 sequences are DFQATT and SNEGSKA (reference sequence). The CDR3 sequence is 16 residues long. Germline trimming cut 6 bases from V and 4 bases from J; bases unmatched to any gene: 14.

The chain uses TRBV7-2 and TRBJ1-2, with TRBD1 as a possible D gene (6 bases). The CDR3 loop spans 16 amino acids. The ends were cut back, 5 bases at V and 4 bases at J, with 20 bases in the middle. Per the germline V gene, CDR1 is SGHTA and CDR2 is FQGNSA. CDR3 DNA: TGTGCCAGCAGCGGACGTTTACAGGGAGGCCTCTATGGCTACACCTTC. This translates into CASSGRLQGGLYGYTF.

This chain connects TRBV5-1 to TRBJ2-2, with D possibly matching TRBD1 (5 bases). The CDR3 covers 13 residues. Germline V lookup: CDR1 SGHRS, CDR2 YFSETQ. V lost 4 bases, J lost 6 bases, and 10 bases lay in between. The CDR3: CASSPDSAGELFF. Here the CDR3 DNA reads TGCGCCAGCAGCCCTGACAGTGCCGGGGAGCTGTTTTTT.

V usage is TRBV7-2 and J usage is TRBJ2-5, with D maybe TRBD2 (5 bases). V dropped 5 bases and J dropped 7 bases, with 17 bases sitting between them. The CDR3 runs to 14 residues. Germline values: CDR1 SGHTA, CDR2 FQGNSA. Here the CDR3 DNA reads TGTGCCAGCAGCCGGCGAGGGTATTCAGGGACCCAGTACTTC. It codes for CASSRRGYSGTQYF.

The rearrangement joins TRBV9 to TRBJ2-5, with D perhaps matching TRBD2 (5 bases). V shed 0 bases and J shed 2 bases, with 11 bases lying between them. The germline CDR1 and CDR2 sequences are SGDLS and YYNGEE. The CDR3 runs 15 residues. The DNA of the CDR3 is TGTGCCAGCAGCGTAGGAGGACTCCCACAAGAGACCCAGTACTTC. Amino acid sequence: CASSVGGLPQETQYF.